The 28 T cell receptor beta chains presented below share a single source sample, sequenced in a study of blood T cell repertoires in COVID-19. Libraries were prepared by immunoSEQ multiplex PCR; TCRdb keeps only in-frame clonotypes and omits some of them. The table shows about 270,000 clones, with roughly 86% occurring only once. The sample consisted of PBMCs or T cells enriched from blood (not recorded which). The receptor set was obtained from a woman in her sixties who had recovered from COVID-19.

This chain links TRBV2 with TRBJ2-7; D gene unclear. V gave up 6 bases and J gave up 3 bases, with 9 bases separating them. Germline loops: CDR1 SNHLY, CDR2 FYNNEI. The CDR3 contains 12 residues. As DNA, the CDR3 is TGTGCCAGCAGCGCCGACATCTACGAGCAGTACTTC. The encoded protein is CASSADIYEQYF.

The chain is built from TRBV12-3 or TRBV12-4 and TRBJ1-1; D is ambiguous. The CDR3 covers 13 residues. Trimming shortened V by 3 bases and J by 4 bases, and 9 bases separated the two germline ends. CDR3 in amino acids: CASSFRVTTEAFF. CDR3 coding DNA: TGTGCCAGCAGTTTTCGGGTTACCACTGAAGCTTTCTTT.

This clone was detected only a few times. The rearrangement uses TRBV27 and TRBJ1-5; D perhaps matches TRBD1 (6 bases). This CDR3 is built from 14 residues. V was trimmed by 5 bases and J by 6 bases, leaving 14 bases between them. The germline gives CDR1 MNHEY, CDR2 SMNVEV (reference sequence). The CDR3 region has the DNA TGTGCCAGCAGTCCCATGGGGGCCAGTCAGCCCCAGCATTTT. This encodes CASSPMGASQPQHF.

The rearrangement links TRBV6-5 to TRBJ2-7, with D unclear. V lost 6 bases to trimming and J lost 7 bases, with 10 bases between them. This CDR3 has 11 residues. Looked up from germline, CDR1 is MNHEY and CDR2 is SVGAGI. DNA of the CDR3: TGTGCCAGCAGAGGCCCTAGGGAGCAGTACTTC. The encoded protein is CASRGPREQYF.

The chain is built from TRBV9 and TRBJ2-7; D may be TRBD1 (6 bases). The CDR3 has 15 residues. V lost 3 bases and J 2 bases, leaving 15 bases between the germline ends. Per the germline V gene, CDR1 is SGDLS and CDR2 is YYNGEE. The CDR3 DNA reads TGTGCCAGCAGCGCAGGGGCGAAGCCCCCCTACGAGCAGTACTTC. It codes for CASSAGAKPPYEQYF.

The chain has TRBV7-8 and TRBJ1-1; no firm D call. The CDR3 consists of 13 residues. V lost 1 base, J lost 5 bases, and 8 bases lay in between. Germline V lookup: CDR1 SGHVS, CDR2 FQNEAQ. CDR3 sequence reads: CASSLGGRTEAFF. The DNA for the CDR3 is TGTGCCAGCAGCTTAGGAGGGCGGACTGAAGCTTTCTTT.

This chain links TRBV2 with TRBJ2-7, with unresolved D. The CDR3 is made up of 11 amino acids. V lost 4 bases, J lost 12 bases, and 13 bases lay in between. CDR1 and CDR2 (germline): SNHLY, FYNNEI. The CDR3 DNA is TGTGCCAGCAGTGTCACTACCAGTCGGTACTTC. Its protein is CASSVTTSRYF.

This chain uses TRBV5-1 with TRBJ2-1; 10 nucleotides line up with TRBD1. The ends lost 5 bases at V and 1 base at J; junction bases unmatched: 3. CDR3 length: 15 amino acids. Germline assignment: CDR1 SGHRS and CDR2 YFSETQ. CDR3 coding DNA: TGCGCCAGCAGTCCGGACAGGGGGTCCTACAATGAGCAGTTCTTC. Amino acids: CASSPDRGSYNEQFF.

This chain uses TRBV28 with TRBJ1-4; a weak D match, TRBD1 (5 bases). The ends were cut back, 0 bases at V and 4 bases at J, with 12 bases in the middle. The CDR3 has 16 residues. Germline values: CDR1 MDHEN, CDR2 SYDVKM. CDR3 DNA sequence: TGTGCCAGCAGTTTATGGCAGGACACGGATAATGAAAAACTGTTTTTT. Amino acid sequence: CASSLWQDTDNEKLFF.

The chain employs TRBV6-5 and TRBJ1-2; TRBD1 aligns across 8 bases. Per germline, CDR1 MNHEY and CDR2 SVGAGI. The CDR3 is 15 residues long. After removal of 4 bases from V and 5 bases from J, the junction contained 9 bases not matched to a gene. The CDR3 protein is CASSWGQVQGYGYTF. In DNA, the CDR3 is TGTGCCAGCAGTTGGGGACAGGTCCAGGGTTATGGCTACACCTTC.

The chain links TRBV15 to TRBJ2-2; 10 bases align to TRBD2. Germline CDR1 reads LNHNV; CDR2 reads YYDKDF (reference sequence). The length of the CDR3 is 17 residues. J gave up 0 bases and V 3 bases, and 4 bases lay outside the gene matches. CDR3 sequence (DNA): TGTGCCACCAGCAGCCTAGCGGGAGCCGCGAACACCGGGGAGCTGTTTTTT. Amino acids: CATSSLAGAANTGELFF. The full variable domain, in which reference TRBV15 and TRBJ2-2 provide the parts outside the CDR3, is DAMVIQNPRYQVTQFGKPVTLSCSQTLNHNVMYWYQQKSSQAPKLLFHYYDKDFNNEADTPDNFQSRRPNTSFCFLDIRSPGLGDTAMYLCATSSLAGAANTGELFFGEGSRLTVL.

The CDR3 protein is CATSRGAGNSNQPQHF. DNA of the CDR3: TGTGCCACCAGCAGAGGGGCAGGGAATAGCAATCAGCCCCAGCATTTT. The gene calls are TRBV15 and TRBJ1-5, with D possibly matching TRBD1 (5 bases). The CDR3 spans 16 residues. Between the trimmed V and J ends, which lost 1 base and 0 bases, there was a span of 10 bases. Germline-derived CDR1 and CDR2 are LNHNV and YYDKDF (reference sequence).

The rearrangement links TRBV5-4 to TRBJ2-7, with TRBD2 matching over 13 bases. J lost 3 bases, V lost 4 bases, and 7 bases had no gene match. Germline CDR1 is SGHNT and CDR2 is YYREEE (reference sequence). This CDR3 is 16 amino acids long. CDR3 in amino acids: CASSITSGGAFYEQYF. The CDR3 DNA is TGTGCCAGCAGCATTACTAGCGGGGGGGCATTCTACGAGCAGTACTTC.

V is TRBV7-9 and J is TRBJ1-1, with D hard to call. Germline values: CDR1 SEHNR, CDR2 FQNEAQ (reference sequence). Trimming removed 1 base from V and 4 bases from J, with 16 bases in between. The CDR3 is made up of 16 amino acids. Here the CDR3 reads CASSLDIGGSGTEAFF. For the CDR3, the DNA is TGTGCCAGCAGCTTAGACATTGGAGGAAGTGGCACTGAAGCTTTCTTT.

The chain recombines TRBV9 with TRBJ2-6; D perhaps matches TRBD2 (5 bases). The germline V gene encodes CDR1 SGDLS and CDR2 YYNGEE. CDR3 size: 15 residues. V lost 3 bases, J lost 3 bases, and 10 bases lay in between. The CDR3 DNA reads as TGTGCCAGCAGCGCGCTAGCAAGTGGGGCCAACGTCCTGACTTTC. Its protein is CASSALASGANVLTF.

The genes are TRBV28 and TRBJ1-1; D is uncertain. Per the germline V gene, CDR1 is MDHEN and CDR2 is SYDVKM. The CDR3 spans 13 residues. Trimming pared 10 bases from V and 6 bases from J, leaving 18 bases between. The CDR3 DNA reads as TGTGCCATTCTTACTTCAGGTGCCGCTGAAGCTTTCTTT. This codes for CAILTSGAAEAFF.

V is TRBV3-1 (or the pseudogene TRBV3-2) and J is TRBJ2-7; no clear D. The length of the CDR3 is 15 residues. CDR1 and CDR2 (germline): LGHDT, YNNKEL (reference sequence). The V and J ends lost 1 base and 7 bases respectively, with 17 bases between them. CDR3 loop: CASSQGPTSPGEQYF. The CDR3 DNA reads TGTGCCAGCAGCCAAGGGCCTACTTCCCCAGGTGAGCAGTACTTC.

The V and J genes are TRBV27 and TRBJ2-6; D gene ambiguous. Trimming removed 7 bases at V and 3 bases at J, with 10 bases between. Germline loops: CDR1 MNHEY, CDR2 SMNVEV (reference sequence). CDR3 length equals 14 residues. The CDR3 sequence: CASTPVRGANVLTF. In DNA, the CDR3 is TGTGCCAGCACCCCGGTACGTGGGGCCAACGTCCTGACTTTC.

The CDR3 region has the DNA TGCAGTGCTAGTAAGACGGGGGACAGGGGGGAAGCTTTCTTT. Translation: CSASKTGDRGEAFF. V usage is TRBV20-1 and J usage is TRBJ1-1; TRBD1 matches at 11 bases. Germline V gene sequence: CDR1 DFQATT, CDR2 SNEGSKA (reference sequence). The ends lost 3 bases at V and 8 bases at J; junction bases unmatched: 8. There are 14 residues in the CDR3.

CDR3 sequence: CATSDRDRGPGELFF. In DNA form, the CDR3 reads TGTGCCACCAGTGACCGGGACAGGGGGCCGGGGGAGCTGTTTTTT. The chain carries TRBV24-1 and TRBJ2-2; 12 positions match TRBD1. Losses at the gene ends were 4 bases for V and 8 bases for J; bases not matched to a gene: 4. This CDR3 comprises 15 residues. Germline CDR1 is KGHDR and CDR2 is SFDVKD.

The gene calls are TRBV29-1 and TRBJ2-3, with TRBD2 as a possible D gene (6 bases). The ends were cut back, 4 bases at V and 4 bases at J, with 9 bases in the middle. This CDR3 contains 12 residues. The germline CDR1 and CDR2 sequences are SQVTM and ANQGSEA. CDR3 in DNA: TGCAGCGTTGGGTGGGGGGCAGATACGCAGTATTTT. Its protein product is CSVGWGADTQYF.

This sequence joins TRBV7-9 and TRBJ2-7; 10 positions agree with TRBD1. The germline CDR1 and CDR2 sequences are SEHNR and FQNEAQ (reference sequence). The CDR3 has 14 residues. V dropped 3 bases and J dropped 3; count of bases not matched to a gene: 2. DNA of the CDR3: TGTGCCAGCAGCTTGGGACAGGGGAACTACGAGCAGTACTTC. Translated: CASSLGQGNYEQYF.

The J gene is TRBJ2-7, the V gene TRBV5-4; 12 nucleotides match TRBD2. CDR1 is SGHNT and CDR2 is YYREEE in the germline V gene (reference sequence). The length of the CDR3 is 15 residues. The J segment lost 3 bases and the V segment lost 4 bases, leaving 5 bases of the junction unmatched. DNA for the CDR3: TGTGCCAGCAGCACCCCTAGCGGGAGGGACTACGAGCAGTACTTC. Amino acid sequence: CASSTPSGRDYEQYF.

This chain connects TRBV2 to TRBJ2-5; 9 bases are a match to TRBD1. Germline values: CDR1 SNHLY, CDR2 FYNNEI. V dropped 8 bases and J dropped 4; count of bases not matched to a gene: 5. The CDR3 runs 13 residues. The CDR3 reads CASGGQGGETQYF. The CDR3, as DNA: TGTGCCAGCGGGGGACAGGGTGGAGAGACCCAGTACTTC.

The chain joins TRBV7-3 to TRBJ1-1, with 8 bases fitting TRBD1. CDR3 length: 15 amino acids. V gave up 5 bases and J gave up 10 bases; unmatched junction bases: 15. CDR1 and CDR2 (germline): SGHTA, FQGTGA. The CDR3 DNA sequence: TGTGCCAGCAGCGCACAAGGGACAGGTAGTGGAGGAGCTTTCTTT. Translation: CASSAQGTGSGGAFF.

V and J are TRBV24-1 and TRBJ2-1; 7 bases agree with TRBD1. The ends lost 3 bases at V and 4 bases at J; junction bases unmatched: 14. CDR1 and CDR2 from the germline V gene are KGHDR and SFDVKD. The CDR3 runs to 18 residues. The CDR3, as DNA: TGTGCCACCAGTGATATCTACGACCCGGGACAGAGATACAATGAGCAGTTCTTC. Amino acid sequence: CATSDIYDPGQRYNEQFF.

CDR3 DNA: TGTGCCAGCAGTTTCCCTGGATTGGGGCACGAGCAGTACTTC. Translation gives CASSFPGLGHEQYF. The chain uses TRBV28 and TRBJ2-7; D may be TRBD1 (5 bases). The CDR3 is made up of 14 amino acids. From germline, CDR1 is MDHEN and CDR2 SYDVKM. Trimming left V 3 bases short and J 5 bases short, with 14 bases between.

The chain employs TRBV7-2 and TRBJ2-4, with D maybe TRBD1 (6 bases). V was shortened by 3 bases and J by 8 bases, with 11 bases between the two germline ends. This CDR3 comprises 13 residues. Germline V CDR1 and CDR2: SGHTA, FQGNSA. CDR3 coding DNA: TGTGCCAGCAGCTTTTCAGGGGCAGACATTCAGTACTTC. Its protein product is CASSFSGADIQYF. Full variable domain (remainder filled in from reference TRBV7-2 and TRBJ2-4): GAGVSQSPSNKVTEKGKDVELRCDPISGHTALYWYRQSLGQGLEFLIYFQGNSAPDKSGLPSDRFSAERTGGSVSTLTIQRTQQEDSAVYLCASSFSGADIQYFGAGTRLSVL.